Described below is a single TCR beta chain sequence and its context. This specimen comes from a study of T-cell reconstitution after alpha-beta-depleted transplantation in children. The germline CDR1 and CDR2 sequences are MNHEY and SMNVEV (reference sequence). The CDR3 totals 16 residues. Losses at the gene ends were 5 bases for V and 5 bases for J; bases not matched to a gene: 12. Unique molecular identifiers were used in preparing the TCRbeta library. Each CDR3 protein gets one entry after TCRdb re-called the PCR reads with MiXCR. The sample yields about 580,000 distinct CDR3 sequences, 27% seen once.

The rearrangement links TRBV27 to TRBJ2-1; 7 bases fit TRBD1. The sequence came from a boy under two years old with Wiskott-Aldrich syndrome, due to receive a stem cell transplant. The source material was PBMCs, sampled before TCRalphabeta/CD19-depleted stem cell transplant. The CDR3 loop is CASSASADRRNNEQFF. The CDR3 coding sequence is TGTGCCAGCAGTGCCTCGGCGGACAGGCGGAACAATGAGCAGTTCTTC.